The 15 T cell receptor beta chains in this list originate from one sample, sequenced in a study of blood T cell repertoires in COVID-19. Sequencing used immunoSEQ multiplex PCR; TCRdb keeps in-frame clones, though not all of them. The table lists 56,000 or so clones, around 92% of them singletons. Material: peripheral blood. These receptors all come from a middle-aged man with active COVID-19.

The chain joins TRBV5-8 to TRBJ2-1; a possible D gene is TRBD2 (6 bases). This CDR3 contains 13 residues. Per the germline V gene, CDR1 is SGHTS and CDR2 is YDEGEE. V was pared by 6 bases and J by 6 bases, with 13 bases between. In DNA, the CDR3 is TGTGCCAGCAACCGACTAGAAGCCAATGAGCAGTTCTTC. This gives the protein CASNRLEANEQFF.

The chain links TRBV7-6 to TRBJ2-5; 7 positions match TRBD2. Germline V gene lookup returns CDR1 SGHVS and CDR2 FNYEAQ. This CDR3 is 14 amino acids long. J was trimmed by 3 bases and V by 1 base; bases with no gene match: 2. CDR3 DNA sequence: TGTGCCAGCAGCTTAGGGGGGGGGAAAGAGACCCAGTACTTC. Protein product: CASSLGGGKETQYF.

The gene calls are TRBV6-2 or TRBV6-3 and TRBJ2-5, with D possibly matching TRBD2 (6 bases). In germline, CDR1 is MNHEY, CDR2 SVGEGT. Trimming took off 5 bases at V and 3 bases at J, with 13 bases between the two ends. The CDR3 length is 14 residues. The CDR3 sequence: CASSRVGEEETQYF. CDR3 bases: TGTGCCAGCAGTCGCGTGGGGGAGGAAGAGACCCAGTACTTC.

This chain links TRBV30 with TRBJ1-2; weak D call: TRBD1 (5 bases). The V gene lost 4 bases and the J gene lost 2 bases, with 11 bases spanning the gap. In germline, CDR1 is GTSNPN, CDR2 SVGIG (reference sequence). This CDR3 is 13 amino acids long. The CDR3 protein is CAWNGGGNYGYTF. DNA of the CDR3: TGTGCCTGGAATGGGGGGGGGAACTATGGCTACACCTTC. The full variable domain, in which reference TRBV30 and TRBJ1-2 provide the parts outside the CDR3, is SQTIHQWPATLVQPVGSPLSLECTVEGTSNPNLYWYRQAAGRGLQLLFYSVGIGQISSEVPQNLSASRPQDRQFILSSKKLLLSDSGFYLCAWNGGGNYGYTFGSGTRLTVV.

This clone was picked up one time. As DNA, the CDR3 is TGTGCCAGCAGCCCCTCGCGGGGGGGAGAAGAGACCCAGTACTTC. Protein: CASSPSRGGEETQYF. This rearrangement joins TRBV4-2 to TRBJ2-5; 9 nucleotides agree with TRBD2. This CDR3 has 15 residues. Trimming took 4 bases from V and 3 from J; bases not matched to a gene: 6. Per the germline V gene, CDR1 is LGHNA and CDR2 is YNFKEQ.

The chain recombines TRBV21-1 with TRBJ2-7; the D call in the table, TRBD2, was not verified against the DNA. TRBV21-1 is tagged as a pseudogene. The CDR3 extends over 18 amino acids. The CDR3 nucleotides read TGTGCCAGCCCCCCGAGACGGGGGATCTTAAAACTACTCTACGAGCAGTACTTC. Amino acid sequence: CASPPRRGILKLLYEQYF.

The J gene is TRBJ1-1, the V gene TRBV28, with unresolved D. V shed 2 bases and J shed 3 bases, with 13 bases lying between them. The CDR3 loop spans 15 amino acids. CDR1 and CDR2 from the germline V gene are MDHEN and SYDVKM. The CDR3 DNA reads TGTGCCAGCAGTTTACCGAGAGTGGGCTACACTGAAGCTTTCTTT. This gives the protein CASSLPRVGYTEAFF.

The chain joins TRBV25-1 to TRBJ2-5, with 13 bases that match TRBD2. This CDR3 is built from 15 residues. J gave up 1 base and V 10 bases, and 6 bases lay outside the gene matches. Germline V CDR1 and CDR2: MGHDK, SYGVNS. Here the CDR3 reads CAKNRTSGGQETQYF. The CDR3 DNA reads TGTGCCAAAAATCGGACTAGCGGGGGCCAAGAGACCCAGTACTTC.

The genes are TRBV6-5 and TRBJ1-4; D might be TRBD1 (6 bases). The CDR3 runs 15 residues. In germline, CDR1 is MNHEY, CDR2 SVGAGI. Trimming took 6 bases from V and 5 from J, leaving 16 bases between them. The CDR3 coding sequence is TGTGCCAGCAGCCGGAACAGGGTTGGGAATGAAAAACTGTTTTTT. Translated, it gives CASSRNRVGNEKLFF.

The V gene is TRBV15, the J gene TRBJ1-1; D is unresolved. The length of the CDR3 is 12 residues. Germline CDR1 is LNHNV and CDR2 is YYDKDF (reference sequence). Trimming cost V 11 bases and J 3 bases, with 13 bases left between them. CDR3 region: CAASPGYTEAFF. CDR3 nucleotides: TGTGCCGCGTCTCCAGGTTACACTGAAGCTTTCTTT. Combining the CDR3 with reference TRBV15 and TRBJ1-1 gives the whole variable domain DAMVIQNPRYQVTQFGKPVTLSCSQTLNHNVMYWYQQKSSQAPKLLFHYYDKDFNNEADTPDNFQSRRPNTSFCFLDIRSPGLGDTAMYLCAASPGYTEAFFGQGTRLTVV.

This clone was observed once. Here the CDR3 reads CASSLGQNQPQHF. As DNA, the CDR3 is TGTGCCAGCAGCTTGGGCCAGAATCAGCCCCAGCATTTT. This chain connects TRBV5-6 to TRBJ1-5; D ambiguous. The germline V and J ends were trimmed by 0 bases and 4 bases, with 5 bases remaining between them. CDR1 and CDR2 from the germline V gene are SGHDT and YYEEEE. The CDR3 length is 13 residues. Full variable domain (rest looked up from reference TRBV5-6 and TRBJ1-5): DAGVTQSPTHLIKTRGQQVTLRCSPKSGHDTVSWYQQALGQGPQFIFQYYEEEERQRGNFPDRFSGHQFPNYSSELNVNALLLGDSALYLCASSLGQNQPQHFGDGTRLSIL.

This rearrangement joins TRBV5-1 to TRBJ2-3; possible D gene TRBD1, 5 bases. The CDR3 consists of 14 residues. V was shortened by 0 bases and J by 5 bases, with 10 bases between the two germline ends. Germline CDR1 SGHRS, CDR2 YFSETQ. The CDR3 bases are TGCGCCAGCAGCTTGGCCGGCAGGGAAGATACGCAGTATTTT. Protein product: CASSLAGREDTQYF.

The chain uses TRBV21-1 and TRBJ1-2; the DNA was not used to check the table's D call, TRBD1. TRBV21-1 is a pseudogene locus. The CDR3 consists of 16 residues. CDR3 nucleotides: TGTGCCAGCAGCGATGGGGACAGGGCCCATAACTATGGCTACACCTTC. Its protein product is CASSDGDRAHNYGYTF.

This clone came up once. This chain links TRBV2 with TRBJ1-5; 8 nucleotides match TRBD1. The CDR3 length is 16 residues. J was trimmed by 5 bases and V by 3 bases; bases with no gene match: 9. Germline V lookup: CDR1 SNHLY, CDR2 FYNNEI. CDR3 bases: TGTGCCAGCAGTGAGGGGAGGGACAGGCCTTATCAGCCCCAGCATTTT. Its protein product is CASSEGRDRPYQPQHF.

The chain uses TRBV24-1 and TRBJ2-7; 7 nucleotides match TRBD2. The V gene's germline CDR1 is KGHDR and CDR2 SFDVKD. The CDR3 runs to 16 residues. The trim removed 3 bases at V and 7 bases at J, leaving 14 bases unmatched. The CDR3 here is CATSDPPGTPGGEQYF. The DNA of the CDR3 is TGTGCCACCAGTGATCCCCCCGGGACGCCCGGGGGGGAGCAGTACTTC.